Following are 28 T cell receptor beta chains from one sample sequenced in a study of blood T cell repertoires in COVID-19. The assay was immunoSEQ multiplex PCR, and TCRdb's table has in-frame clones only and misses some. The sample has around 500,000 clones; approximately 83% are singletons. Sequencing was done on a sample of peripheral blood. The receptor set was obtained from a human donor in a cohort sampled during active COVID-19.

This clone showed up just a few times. In nucleotides, the CDR3 is TGTGCCAGCAGCTTCACTAGCGGCTACGAGCAGTACTTC. This codes for CASSFTSGYEQYF. The chain is built from TRBV7-2 and TRBJ2-7; 8 bases match TRBD2. The CDR3 contains 13 residues. Germline V gene lookup returns CDR1 SGHTA and CDR2 FQGNSA. Trimming took 3 bases from V and 3 from J; bases not matched to a gene: 1.

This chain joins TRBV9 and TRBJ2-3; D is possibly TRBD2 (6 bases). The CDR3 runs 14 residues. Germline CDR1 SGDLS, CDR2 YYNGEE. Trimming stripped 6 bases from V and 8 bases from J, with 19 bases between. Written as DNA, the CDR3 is TGTGCCAGCAACGGGGGACTCTTCCGAGGTACGCAGTATTTT. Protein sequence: CASNGGLFRGTQYF.

CDR3 amino acids: CASSNPGQGQTEAFF. The CDR3 DNA reads as TGCGCCAGCAGCAACCCGGGACAGGGGCAAACTGAAGCTTTCTTT. This chain connects TRBV5-1 to TRBJ1-1, with 10 bases identical to TRBD1. The CDR3 loop spans 15 amino acids. Trimming cost V 4 bases and J 5 bases; bases outside gene matches: 8. Looked up from germline, CDR1 is SGHRS and CDR2 is YFSETQ.

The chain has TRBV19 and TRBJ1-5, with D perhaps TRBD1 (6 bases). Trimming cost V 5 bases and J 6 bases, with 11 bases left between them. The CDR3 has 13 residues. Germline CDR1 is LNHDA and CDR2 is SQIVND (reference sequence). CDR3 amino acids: CASSWGQGQPQHF. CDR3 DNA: TGTGCCAGTAGTTGGGGGCAGGGTCAGCCCCAGCATTTT.

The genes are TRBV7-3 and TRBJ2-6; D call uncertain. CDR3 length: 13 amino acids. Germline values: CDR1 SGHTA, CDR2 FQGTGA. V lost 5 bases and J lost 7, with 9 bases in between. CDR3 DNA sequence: TGTGCCAGCAGCCAGTCCCCCGCCAACGTCCTGACTTTC. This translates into CASSQSPANVLTF. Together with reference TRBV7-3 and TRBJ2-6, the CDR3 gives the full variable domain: GAGVSQTPSNKVTEKGKYVELRCDPISGHTALYWYRQSLGQGPEFLIYFQGTGAADDSGLPNDRFFAVRPEGSVSTLKIQRTERGDSAVYLCASSQSPANVLTFGAGSRLTVL.

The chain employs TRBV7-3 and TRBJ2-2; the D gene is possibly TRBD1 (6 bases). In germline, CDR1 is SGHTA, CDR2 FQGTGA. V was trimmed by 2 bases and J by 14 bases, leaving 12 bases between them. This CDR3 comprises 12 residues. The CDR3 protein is CASSLPTGSLFF. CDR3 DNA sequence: TGTGCCAGCAGCTTACCCACAGGGAGTCTGTTTTTT.

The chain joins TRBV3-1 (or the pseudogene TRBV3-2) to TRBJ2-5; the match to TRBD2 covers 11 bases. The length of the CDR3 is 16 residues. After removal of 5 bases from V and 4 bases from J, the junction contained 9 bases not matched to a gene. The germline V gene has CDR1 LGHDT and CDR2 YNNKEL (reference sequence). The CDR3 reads CASSRSTSGSRETQYF. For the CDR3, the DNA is TGTGCCAGCAGCAGATCCACTAGCGGGAGTCGAGAGACCCAGTACTTC.

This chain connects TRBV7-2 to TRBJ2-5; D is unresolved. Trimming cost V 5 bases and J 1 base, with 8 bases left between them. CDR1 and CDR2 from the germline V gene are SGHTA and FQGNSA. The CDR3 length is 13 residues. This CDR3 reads CASSGGAQETQYF. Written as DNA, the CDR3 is TGTGCCAGCAGCGGTGGAGCCCAAGAGACCCAGTACTTC.

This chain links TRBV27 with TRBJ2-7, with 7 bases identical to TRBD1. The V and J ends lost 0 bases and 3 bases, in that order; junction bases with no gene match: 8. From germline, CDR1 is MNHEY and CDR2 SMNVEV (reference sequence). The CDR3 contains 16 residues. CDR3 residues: CASSLSRGPTYYEQYF. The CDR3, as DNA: TGTGCCAGCAGTTTATCTAGGGGGCCCACTTACTACGAGCAGTACTTC.

This CDR3 reads CASTPRSTVNTEAFF. CDR3 DNA: TGTGCCAGCACCCCAAGGTCGACAGTTAACACTGAAGCTTTCTTT. The V call is TRBV6-5, the J call TRBJ1-1, with D possibly being TRBD1 (5 bases). Germline lookup yields CDR1 MNHEY and CDR2 SVGAGI. With 7 bases removed from V and 2 bases from J, the gap between germline ends came to 17 bases. This CDR3 is built from 15 residues.

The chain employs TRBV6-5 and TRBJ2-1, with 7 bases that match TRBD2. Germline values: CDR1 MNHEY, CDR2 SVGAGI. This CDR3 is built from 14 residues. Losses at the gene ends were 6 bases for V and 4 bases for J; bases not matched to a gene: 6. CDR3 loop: CASSSASGYNEQFF. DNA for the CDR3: TGTGCCAGCAGCTCGGCTAGCGGATACAATGAGCAGTTCTTC.

CDR3 amino acids: CASSLGAPNGYEQFF. The CDR3 DNA reads as TGCGCCAGCAGCTTGGGAGCGCCCAACGGGTATGAGCAGTTCTTC. This rearrangement joins TRBV5-1 to TRBJ2-1; no clear D. Trimming cost V 0 bases and J 8 bases, with 15 bases left between them. CDR3 length: 15 amino acids. Germline values: CDR1 SGHRS, CDR2 YFSETQ.

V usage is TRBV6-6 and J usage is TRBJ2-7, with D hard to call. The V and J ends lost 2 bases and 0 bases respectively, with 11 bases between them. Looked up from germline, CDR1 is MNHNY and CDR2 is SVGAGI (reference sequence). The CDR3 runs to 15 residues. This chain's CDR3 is CASSYKLVSSYEQYF. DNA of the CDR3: TGTGCCAGCAGTTACAAATTGGTGAGCTCCTACGAGCAGTACTTC.

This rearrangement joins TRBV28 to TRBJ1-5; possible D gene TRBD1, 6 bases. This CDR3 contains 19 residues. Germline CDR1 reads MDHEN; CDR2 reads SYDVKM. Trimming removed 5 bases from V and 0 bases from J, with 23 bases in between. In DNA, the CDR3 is TGTGCCAGCAGTATCGCCGACGGGACATCGCGTTATAGCAATCAGCCCCAGCATTTT. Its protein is CASSIADGTSRYSNQPQHF. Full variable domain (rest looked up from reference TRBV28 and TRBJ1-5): DVKVTQSSRYLVKRTGEKVFLECVQDMDHENMFWYRQDPGLGLRLIYFSYDVKMKEKGDIPEGYSVSREKKERFSLILESASTNQTSMYLCASSIADGTSRYSNQPQHFGDGTRLSIL.

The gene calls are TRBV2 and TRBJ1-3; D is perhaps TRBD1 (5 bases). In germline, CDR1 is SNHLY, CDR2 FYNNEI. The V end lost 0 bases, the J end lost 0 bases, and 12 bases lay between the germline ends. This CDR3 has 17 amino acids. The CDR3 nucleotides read TGTGCCAGCAGTGAAGCTTTAGGGGACTTCTCTGGAAACACCATATATTTT. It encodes CASSEALGDFSGNTIYF.

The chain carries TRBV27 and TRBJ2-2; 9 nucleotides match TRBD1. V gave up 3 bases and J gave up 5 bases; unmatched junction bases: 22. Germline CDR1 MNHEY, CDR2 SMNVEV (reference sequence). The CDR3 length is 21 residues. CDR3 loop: CASSFALPPRYRGRWTGELFF. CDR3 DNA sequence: TGTGCCAGCAGTTTTGCCCTACCCCCCCGATACAGGGGGCGATGGACCGGGGAGCTGTTTTTT.

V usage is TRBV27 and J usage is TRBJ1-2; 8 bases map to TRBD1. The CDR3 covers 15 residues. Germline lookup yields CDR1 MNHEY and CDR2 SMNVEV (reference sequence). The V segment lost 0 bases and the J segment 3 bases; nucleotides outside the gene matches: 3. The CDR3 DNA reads TGTGCCAGCAGTTTATCCGGACAGGGCGACTATGGCTACACCTTC. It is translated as CASSLSGQGDYGYTF.

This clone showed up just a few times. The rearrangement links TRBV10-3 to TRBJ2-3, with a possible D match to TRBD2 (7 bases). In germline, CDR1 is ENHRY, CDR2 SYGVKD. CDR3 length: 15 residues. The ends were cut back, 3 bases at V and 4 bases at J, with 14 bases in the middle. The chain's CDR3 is CAISDPGGRPDTQYF. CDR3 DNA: TGTGCCATCAGTGATCCGGGGGGCCGACCAGATACGCAGTATTTT.

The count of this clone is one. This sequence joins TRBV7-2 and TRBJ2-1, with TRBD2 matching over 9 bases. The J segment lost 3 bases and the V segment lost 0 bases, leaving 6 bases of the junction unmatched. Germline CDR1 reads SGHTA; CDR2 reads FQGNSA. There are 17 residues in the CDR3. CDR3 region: CASSLALAGTHYNEQFF. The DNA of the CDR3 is TGTGCCAGCAGCTTAGCTCTAGCGGGGACCCACTACAATGAGCAGTTCTTC.

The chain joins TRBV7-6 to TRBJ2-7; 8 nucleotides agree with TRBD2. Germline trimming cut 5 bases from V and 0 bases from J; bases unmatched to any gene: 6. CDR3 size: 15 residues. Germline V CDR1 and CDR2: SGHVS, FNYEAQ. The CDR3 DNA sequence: TGTGCCAGCAGCAACCTAGCGGGCGACTCCTACGAGCAGTACTTC. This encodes CASSNLAGDSYEQYF.

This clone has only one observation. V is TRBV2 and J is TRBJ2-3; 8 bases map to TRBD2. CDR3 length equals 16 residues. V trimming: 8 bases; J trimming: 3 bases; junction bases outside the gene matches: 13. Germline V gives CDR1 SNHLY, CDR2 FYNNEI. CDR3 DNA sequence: TGTGCCAGCTGGGGACGGGGGGGAGGAGGGACAGATACGCAGTATTTT. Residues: CASWGRGGGGTDTQYF.

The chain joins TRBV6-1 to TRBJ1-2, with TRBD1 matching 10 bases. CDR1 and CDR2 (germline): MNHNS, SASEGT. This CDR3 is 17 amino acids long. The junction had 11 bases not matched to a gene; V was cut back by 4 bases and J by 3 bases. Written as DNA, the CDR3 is TGTGCCAGCAGTGCCCTTCACACGACAGGGGGCTACTATGGCTACACCTTC. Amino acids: CASSALHTTGGYYGYTF.

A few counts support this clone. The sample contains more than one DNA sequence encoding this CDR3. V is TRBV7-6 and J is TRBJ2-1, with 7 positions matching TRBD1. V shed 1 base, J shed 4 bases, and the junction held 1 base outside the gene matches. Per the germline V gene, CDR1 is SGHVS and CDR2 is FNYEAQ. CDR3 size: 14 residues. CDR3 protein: CASSLGTGYNEQFF. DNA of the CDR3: TGTGCCAGCAGCTTAGGGACAGGATACAATGAGCAGTTCTTC.

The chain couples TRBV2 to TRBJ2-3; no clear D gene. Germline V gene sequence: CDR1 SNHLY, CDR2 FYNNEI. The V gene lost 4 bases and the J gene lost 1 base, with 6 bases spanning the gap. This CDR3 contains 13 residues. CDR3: CASSVTGTDTQYF. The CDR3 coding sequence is TGTGCCAGCAGTGTTACGGGCACAGATACGCAGTATTTT.

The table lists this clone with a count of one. CDR3 region: CASSGDFSYGYTF. The CDR3 nucleotides read TGTGCCAGCAGTGGGGACTTCAGCTATGGCTACACCTTC. The chain combines TRBV12-3 or TRBV12-4 with TRBJ1-2, with a tentative D call TRBD1 (5 bases). CDR3 length: 13 residues. V was pared by 5 bases and J by 4 bases, with 11 bases between.

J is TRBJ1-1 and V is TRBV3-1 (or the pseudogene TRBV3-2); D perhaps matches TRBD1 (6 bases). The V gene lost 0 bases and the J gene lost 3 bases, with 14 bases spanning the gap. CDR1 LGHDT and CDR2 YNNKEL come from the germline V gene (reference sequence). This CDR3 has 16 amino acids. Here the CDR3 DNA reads TGTGCCAGCAGCCAAGAATGGGGGCGAGGGGACACTGAAGCTTTCTTT. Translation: CASSQEWGRGDTEAFF.

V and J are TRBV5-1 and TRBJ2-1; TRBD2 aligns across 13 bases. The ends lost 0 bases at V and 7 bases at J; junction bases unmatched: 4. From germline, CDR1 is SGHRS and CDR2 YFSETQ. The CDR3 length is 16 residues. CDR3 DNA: TGCGCCAGCAGCTTGGAACTAGCGGGAGGGGCGAATGAGCAGTTCTTC. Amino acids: CASSLELAGGANEQFF.

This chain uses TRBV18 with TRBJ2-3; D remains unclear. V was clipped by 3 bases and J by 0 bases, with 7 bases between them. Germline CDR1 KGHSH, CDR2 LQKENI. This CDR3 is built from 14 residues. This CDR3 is CASSPPLSTDTQYF. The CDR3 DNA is TGTGCCAGCTCACCTCCCCTCAGCACAGATACGCAGTATTTT.